These 18 T cell receptor beta chains originate from one sample sequenced in a study of regulatory T cells in long-lasting Graves disease (dated by TCRdb to the early 2020s). The meaning of the sample's time point label: newly diagnosed GD, antithyroid drugs for less than 3 months. For both TCR sequencing and RNA sequencing, RNA was extracted from PBMCs in TRIzol. The library was built by means of multiplex PCR. TCRdb records Illumina HiSeq 4000 as the sequencer. iRepertoire HTBI primers and Arm-PCR amplification of CDR3 regions were used to construct TCR beta libraries. TCRdb reanalyzed the raw reads on its own, using fastp at Q25 for trimming and MiXCR for clone calling, and kept in-frame beta chains. Duplicate CDR3 protein sequences are folded into a single record with the most common DNA and genes. This sample is represented by about 430,000 distinct CDR3 sequences; over 12% of them were singletons. In total, the top ten clones hold approximately 8% of the sample.

These same records also appear under a second study, on T cells in Graves' hyperthyroidism and ophthalmopathy.

Material: peripheral blood mononuclear cells (PBMCs), obtained at new diagnosis, from a patient treated with antithyroid drugs. The receptors come from a woman aged 40 to 50 with Graves disease. Donor details come from another sample of the same person, matched by shared clones.

This clonotype was seen a few times. This chain joins TRBV6-1 and TRBJ2-7, with 11 bases fitting TRBD1. Trimming cost V 6 bases and J 0 bases; bases outside gene matches: 10. The CDR3 totals 17 residues. Per the germline V gene, CDR1 is MNHNS and CDR2 is SASEGT. Written as DNA, the CDR3 is TGTGCCAGCAGGACTTACCGGACAGGGGGCCTCTCCTACGAGCAGTACTTC. Translation: CASRTYRTGGLSYEQYF.

This clonotype has ten or more counts. This rearrangement joins TRBV11-2 to TRBJ2-3; TRBD1 agrees at 9 bases. Trimming took 0 bases from V and 3 from J; bases not matched to a gene: 7. The germline gives CDR1 SGHAT, CDR2 FQNNGV. This CDR3 comprises 17 residues. CDR3 sequence (DNA): TGTGCCAGCAGCTTAGAACGGGGACAGGGCTCGACAGATACGCAGTATTTT. This sequence encodes CASSLERGQGSTDTQYF.

Many counts were recorded for this clonotype. This chain links TRBV10-2 with TRBJ2-2; TRBD2 matches 7 bases. CDR3 length equals 15 residues. V dropped 1 base and J dropped 4; count of bases not matched to a gene: 3. CDR1 is WSHSY and CDR2 is SAAADI in the germline V gene. The CDR3 region has the DNA TGCGCCAGCAGTGAGTTGGCGGGAGTCACCGGGGAGCTGTTTTTT. Residues: CASSELAGVTGELFF.

This clonotype was found a few times. The J gene is TRBJ1-5, the V gene TRBV6-2 or TRBV6-3; D might be TRBD1 (5 bases). The V and J ends lost 4 bases and 8 bases respectively, with 18 bases between them. The CDR3 has 15 amino acids. The germline V gene encodes CDR1 MNHEY and CDR2 SVGEGT. The CDR3 sequence: CASSSVGAWLEPQHF. The CDR3, as DNA: TGTGCCAGCAGTTCCGTCGGGGCCTGGCTTGAGCCCCAGCATTTT.

DNA of the CDR3: TGTGCCAGCAGGCAAGACGGGACATACTACGAGCAGTACTTC. This translates into CASRQDGTYYEQYF. The chain carries TRBV7-9 and TRBJ2-7, with D possibly matching TRBD1 (6 bases). CDR1 and CDR2 (germline): SEHNR, FQNEAQ (reference sequence). V dropped 6 bases and J dropped 3 bases, with 15 bases sitting between them. This CDR3 has 14 amino acids.

In its sample, this clonotype was seen many times. The rearrangement joins TRBV5-1 to TRBJ2-4; tentative D call: TRBD1 (5 bases). Germline V gives CDR1 SGHRS, CDR2 YFSETQ. The V and J ends lost 0 bases and 5 bases respectively, with 15 bases between them. This CDR3 is built from 16 residues. The CDR3 coding sequence is TGCGCCAGCAGCTTGGCCACGGCGTTGGGGCAAAACATTCAGTACTTC. Encoded protein: CASSLATALGQNIQYF. Filled out from reference TRBV5-1 and TRBJ2-4, the complete variable domain reads KAGVTQTPRYLIKTRGQQVTLSCSPISGHRSVSWYQQTPGQGLQFLFEYFSETQRNKGNFPGRFSGRQFSNSRSEMNVSTLELGDSALYLCASSLATALGQNIQYFGAGTRLSVL.

The table lists this clonotype with many counts. This sequence joins TRBV28 and TRBJ2-3; a possible D gene is TRBD2 (6 bases). This CDR3 comprises 13 residues. Trimming pared 11 bases from V and 4 bases from J, leaving 16 bases between. Per germline, CDR1 MDHEN and CDR2 SYDVKM. CDR3 in amino acids: CAGGTESPDTQYF. DNA of the CDR3: TGTGCCGGGGGGACGGAAAGCCCAGATACGCAGTATTTT.

There are many counts of this clonotype. CDR3 residues: CASSRFPRLAGPVEQFF. The CDR3 nucleotides are TGTGCCAGCAGTCGATTTCCGCGACTAGCGGGGCCTGTTGAGCAGTTCTTC. The chain links TRBV7-2 to TRBJ2-1; 11 bases match TRBD2. The V gene end was trimmed by 6 bases and the J gene end by 9 bases; junction bases not matched to a gene: 16. There are 17 residues in the CDR3. CDR1 is SGHTA and CDR2 is FQGNSA in the germline V gene.

This clonotype has a count of ten or more. The CDR3 coding sequence is TGTGCCAACCCACCAAATCAGGGGGCGAGTGGCTACACCTTC. Translating gives CANPPNQGASGYTF. This chain connects TRBV12-3 or TRBV12-4 to TRBJ1-2; 8 bases fit TRBD1. This CDR3 comprises 14 residues. V lost 10 bases, J lost 7 bases, and 14 bases stayed unmatched.

This chain links TRBV4-3 with TRBJ1-5, with D unclear. CDR3 length: 16 residues. Trimming shortened V by 1 base and J by 1 base, and 11 bases separated the two germline ends. The germline gives CDR1 LGHNA, CDR2 YSLEER. The CDR3 reads CASSQVWLGSNQPQHF. The CDR3 DNA follows: TGCGCCAGCAGCCAAGTATGGTTGGGGAGCAATCAGCCCCAGCATTTT.

J is TRBJ2-7 and V is TRBV20-1, with TRBD2 identical over 11 bases. Germline assignment: CDR1 DFQATT and CDR2 SNEGSKA (reference sequence). The CDR3 consists of 17 residues. Trimming removed 0 bases from V and 2 bases from J; junction bases left unmatched: 9. The CDR3: CSARDTLGLADPYEQYF. For the CDR3, the DNA is TGCAGTGCTAGAGATACCTTGGGACTAGCGGATCCCTACGAGCAGTACTTC.

This clonotype was counted only a few times. The rearrangement links TRBV20-1 to TRBJ2-7, with TRBD1 as a possible D gene (5 bases). Deletions cut 3 bases from V and 3 bases from J, with 12 bases between. This CDR3 has 13 amino acids. From germline, CDR1 is DFQATT and CDR2 SNEGSKA (reference sequence). CDR3 nucleotides: TGCAGTGCTAGCAGGGAAAGTTTCTACGAGCAGTACTTC. It yields the protein CSASRESFYEQYF.

This clonotype was detected ten times or more. A much larger clone differs by one base, so this may be a read error. The chain has TRBV7-9 and TRBJ2-7, with D perhaps TRBD2 (6 bases). Germline CDR1 reads SEHNR; CDR2 reads FQNEAQ (reference sequence). The CDR3 contains 12 residues. V lost 5 bases, J lost 3 bases, and 8 bases lay in between. Written as DNA, the CDR3 is TGTGCCAGCAGCCGGAGGGGCTACGAGCAGTACTTC. Protein product: CASSRRGYEQYF.

This clonotype was counted between two and nine times. The rearrangement joins TRBV5-1 to TRBJ1-1; D is perhaps TRBD1 (5 bases). The V end lost 0 bases, the J end lost 1 base, and 13 bases lay between the germline ends. CDR1 is SGHRS, CDR2 YFSETQ, per germline. The CDR3 is 16 residues long. In DNA form, the CDR3 reads TGCGCCAGCAGCTTGGTAGTGGGGACGGAGAACACTGAAGCTTTCTTT. Encoded protein: CASSLVVGTENTEAFF.

At least ten counts were recorded for this clonotype. This chain links TRBV5-1 with TRBJ2-1; 13 bases agree with TRBD2. Germline V CDR1 and CDR2: SGHRS, YFSETQ. J gave up 6 bases and V 4 bases, and 4 bases lay outside the gene matches. The CDR3 spans 15 residues. CDR3 protein: CASSEGLAGSNEQFF. DNA for the CDR3: TGCGCCAGCAGCGAGGGACTAGCGGGATCCAATGAGCAGTTCTTC.

This clonotype was seen repeatedly, ten times or more. The chain has TRBV9 and TRBJ2-1, with a possible D match to TRBD2 (6 bases). The CDR3 is 15 amino acids. The germline V gene encodes CDR1 SGDLS and CDR2 YYNGEE. The ends were cut back, 0 bases at V and 9 bases at J, with 16 bases in the middle. The DNA for the CDR3 is TGTGCCAGCAGCGTAGTCGGGACTGGGGTGGCTGAGCAGTTCTTC. Amino acid sequence: CASSVVGTGVAEQFF. The full variable domain, rest sourced from reference TRBV9 and TRBJ2-1, is DSGVTQTPKHLITATGQRVTLRCSPRSGDLSVYWYQQSLDQGLQFLIQYYNGEERAKGNILERFSAQQFPDLHSELNLSSLELGDSALYFCASSVVGTGVAEQFFGPGTRLTVL.

In its sample, this clonotype was seen many times. This chain uses TRBV6-2 or TRBV6-3 with TRBJ2-2; 7 positions match TRBD1. CDR3 length: 15 amino acids. Germline V CDR1 and CDR2: MNHEY, SVGEGT. V lost 7 bases and J lost 0; bases outside the gene matches: 5. The CDR3 protein is CASTPGGSNTGELFF. The CDR3 nucleotides read TGTGCCAGCACCCCAGGGGGTTCGAACACCGGGGAGCTGTTTTTT.

This clonotype has at least ten counts. This sequence joins TRBV24-1 and TRBJ2-7; tentative D call: TRBD1 (6 bases). V lost 0 bases and J 5 bases, leaving 16 bases between the germline ends. The CDR3 has 16 residues. Per the germline V gene, CDR1 is KGHDR and CDR2 is SFDVKD. The CDR3: CATSDLRQADSDEQYF. The CDR3 DNA is TGTGCCACCAGTGATTTGCGACAAGCGGACAGTGACGAGCAGTACTTC.